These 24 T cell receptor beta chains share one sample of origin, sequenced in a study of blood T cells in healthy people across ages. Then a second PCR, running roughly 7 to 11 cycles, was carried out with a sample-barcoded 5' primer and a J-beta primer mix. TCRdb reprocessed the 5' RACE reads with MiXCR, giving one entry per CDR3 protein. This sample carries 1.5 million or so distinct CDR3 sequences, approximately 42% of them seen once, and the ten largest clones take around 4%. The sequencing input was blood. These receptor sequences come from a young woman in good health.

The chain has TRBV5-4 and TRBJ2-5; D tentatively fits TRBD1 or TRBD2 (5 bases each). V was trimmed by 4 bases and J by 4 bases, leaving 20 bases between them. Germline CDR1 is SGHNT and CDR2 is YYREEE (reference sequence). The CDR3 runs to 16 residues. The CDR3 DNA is TGTGCCAGCAGCCAAGAGCGAGGGGTTGGAGGAGAGACCCAGTACTTC. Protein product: CASSQERGVGGETQYF.

CDR3 amino acids: CASSPGTKDTQYF. The CDR3 nucleotides are TGTGCCAGCAGCCCCGGGACAAAAGATACGCAGTATTTT. V gene TRBV11-3 combines with J gene TRBJ2-3; perhaps TRBD1 as D (6 bases). The V and J ends lost 5 bases and 5 bases respectively, with 11 bases between them. Germline values: CDR1 SGHNT, CDR2 YENEEA. The CDR3 loop spans 13 amino acids.

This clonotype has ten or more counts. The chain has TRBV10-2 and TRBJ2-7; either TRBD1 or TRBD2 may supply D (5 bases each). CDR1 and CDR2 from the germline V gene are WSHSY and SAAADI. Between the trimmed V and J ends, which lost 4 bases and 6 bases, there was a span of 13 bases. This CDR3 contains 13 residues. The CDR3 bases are TGCGCCAGCAGTGGTTCACTAGGGGTCGAGCAGTACTTC. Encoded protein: CASSGSLGVEQYF.

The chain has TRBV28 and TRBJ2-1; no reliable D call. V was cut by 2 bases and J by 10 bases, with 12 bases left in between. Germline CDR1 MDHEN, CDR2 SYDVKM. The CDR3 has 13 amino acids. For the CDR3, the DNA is TGTGCCAGCAGTTTAGACGGAAACTACGAGCAGTTCTTC. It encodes CASSLDGNYEQFF.

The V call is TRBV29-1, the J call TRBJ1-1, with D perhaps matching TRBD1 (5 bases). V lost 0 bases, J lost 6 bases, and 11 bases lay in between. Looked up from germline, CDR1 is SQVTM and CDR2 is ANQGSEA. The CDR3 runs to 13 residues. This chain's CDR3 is CSVEDRGDAEAFF. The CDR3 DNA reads TGCAGCGTTGAAGATCGCGGGGACGCTGAAGCTTTCTTT. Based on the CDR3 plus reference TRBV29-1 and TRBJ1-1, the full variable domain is SAVISQKPSRDICQRGTSLTIQCQVDSQVTMMFWYRQQPGQSLTLIATANQGSEATYESGFVIDKFPISRPNLTFSTLTVSNMSPEDSSIYLCSVEDRGDAEAFFGQGTRLTVV.

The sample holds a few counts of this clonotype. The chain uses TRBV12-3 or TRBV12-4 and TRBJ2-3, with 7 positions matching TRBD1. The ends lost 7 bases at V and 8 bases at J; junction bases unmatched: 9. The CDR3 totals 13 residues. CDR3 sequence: CASTPQQGSTQYF. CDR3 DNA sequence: TGTGCCAGCACCCCTCAACAGGGGTCTACGCAGTATTTT.

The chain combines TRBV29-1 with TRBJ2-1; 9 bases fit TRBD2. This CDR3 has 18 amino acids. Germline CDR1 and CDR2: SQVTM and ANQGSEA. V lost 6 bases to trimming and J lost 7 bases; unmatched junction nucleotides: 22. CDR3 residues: CSVPKPGLANPQRNEQFF. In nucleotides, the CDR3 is TGCAGCGTCCCCAAACCGGGACTAGCCAATCCCCAGAGGAATGAGCAGTTCTTC.

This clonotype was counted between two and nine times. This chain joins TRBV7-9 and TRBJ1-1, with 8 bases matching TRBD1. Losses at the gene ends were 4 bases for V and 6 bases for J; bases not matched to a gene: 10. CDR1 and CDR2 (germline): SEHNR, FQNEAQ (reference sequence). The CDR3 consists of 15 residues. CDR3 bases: TGTGCCAGCAGCTATTCCGTGGACAGGGTAGCTGAAGCTTTCTTT. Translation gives CASSYSVDRVAEAFF.

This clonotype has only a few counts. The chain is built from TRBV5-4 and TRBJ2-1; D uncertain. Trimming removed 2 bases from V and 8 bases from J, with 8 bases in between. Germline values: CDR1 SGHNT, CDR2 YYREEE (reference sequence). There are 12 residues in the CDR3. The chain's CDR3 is CASSLIFDEQFF. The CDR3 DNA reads TGTGCCAGCAGCTTAATTTTCGATGAGCAGTTCTTC.

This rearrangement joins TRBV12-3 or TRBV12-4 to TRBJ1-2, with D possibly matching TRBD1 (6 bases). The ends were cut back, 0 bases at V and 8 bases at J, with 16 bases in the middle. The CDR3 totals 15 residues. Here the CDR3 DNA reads TGTGCCAGCAGTTTAGCCCAGCTTTCCAGGGGAGGCTACACCTTC. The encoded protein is CASSLAQLSRGGYTF.

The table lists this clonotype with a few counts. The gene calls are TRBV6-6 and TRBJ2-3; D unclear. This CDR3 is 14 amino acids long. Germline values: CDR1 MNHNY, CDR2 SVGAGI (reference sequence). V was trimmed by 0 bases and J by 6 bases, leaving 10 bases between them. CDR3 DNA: TGTGCCAGCAGTTACTCGACGCCCCCCGATACGCAGTATTTT. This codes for CASSYSTPPDTQYF.

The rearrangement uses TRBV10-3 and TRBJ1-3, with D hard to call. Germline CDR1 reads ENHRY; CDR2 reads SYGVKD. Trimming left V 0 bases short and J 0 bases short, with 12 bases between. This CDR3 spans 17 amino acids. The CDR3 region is CAISESIYGASGNTIYF. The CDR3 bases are TGTGCCATCAGTGAGTCGATTTACGGTGCCTCTGGAAACACCATATATTTT.

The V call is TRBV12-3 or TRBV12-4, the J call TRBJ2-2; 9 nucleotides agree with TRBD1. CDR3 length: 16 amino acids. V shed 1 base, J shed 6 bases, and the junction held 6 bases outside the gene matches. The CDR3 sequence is CASSLGLGTGSGELFF. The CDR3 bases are TGTGCCAGCAGTTTAGGCCTGGGGACAGGGTCCGGGGAGCTGTTTTTT.

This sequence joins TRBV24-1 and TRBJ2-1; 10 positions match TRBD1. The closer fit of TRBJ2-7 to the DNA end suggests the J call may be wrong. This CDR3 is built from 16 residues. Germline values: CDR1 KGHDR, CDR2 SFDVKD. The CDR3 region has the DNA TGTGCCACCAGTGATGGGGACAGGGGCACCTACAATGAGCAGTACTTC. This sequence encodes CATSDGDRGTYNEQYF.

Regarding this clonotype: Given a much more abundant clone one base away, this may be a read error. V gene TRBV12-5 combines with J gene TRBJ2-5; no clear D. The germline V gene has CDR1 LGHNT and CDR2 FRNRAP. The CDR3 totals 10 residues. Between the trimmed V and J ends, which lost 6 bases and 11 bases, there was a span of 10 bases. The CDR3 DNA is TGTGCTAGTGGGGGCCATGAGCAGTACTTC. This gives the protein CASGGHEQYF.

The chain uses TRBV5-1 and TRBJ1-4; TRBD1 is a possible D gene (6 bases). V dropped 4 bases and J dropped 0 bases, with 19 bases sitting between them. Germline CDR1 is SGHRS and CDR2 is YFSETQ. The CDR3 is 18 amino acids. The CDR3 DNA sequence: TGCGCCAGCAGCCCGGCTACAGGGAGAGATGCAACTAATGAAAAACTGTTTTTT. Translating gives CASSPATGRDATNEKLFF.

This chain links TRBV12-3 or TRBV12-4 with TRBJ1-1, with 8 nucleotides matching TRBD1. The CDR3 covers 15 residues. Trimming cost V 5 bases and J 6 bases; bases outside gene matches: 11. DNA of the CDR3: TGTGCCAGCAGTCTTCAGGGGGCCGGGTACGCTGAAGCTTTCTTT. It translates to CASSLQGAGYAEAFF.

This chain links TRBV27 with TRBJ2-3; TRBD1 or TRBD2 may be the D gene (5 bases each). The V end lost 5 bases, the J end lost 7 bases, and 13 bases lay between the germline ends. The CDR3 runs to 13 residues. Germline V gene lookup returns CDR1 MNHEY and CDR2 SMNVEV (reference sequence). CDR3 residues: CASSPLGTYTQYF. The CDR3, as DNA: TGTGCCAGCAGTCCCCTCGGGACGTATACGCAGTATTTT.

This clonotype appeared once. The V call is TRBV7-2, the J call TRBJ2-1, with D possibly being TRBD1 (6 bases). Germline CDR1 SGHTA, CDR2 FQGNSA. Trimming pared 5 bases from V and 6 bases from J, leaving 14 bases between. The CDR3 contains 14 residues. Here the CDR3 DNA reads TGTGCCAGCAGCAGCCGGGACATCCTCAATGAGCAGTTCTTC. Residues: CASSSRDILNEQFF.

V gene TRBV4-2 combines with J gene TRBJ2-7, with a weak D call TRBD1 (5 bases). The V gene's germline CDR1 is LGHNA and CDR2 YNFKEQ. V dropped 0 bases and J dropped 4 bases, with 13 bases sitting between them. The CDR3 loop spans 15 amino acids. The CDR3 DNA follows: TGTGCCAGCAGCCAAGATCTCCCAGGGCCTTACGAGCAGTACTTC. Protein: CASSQDLPGPYEQYF.

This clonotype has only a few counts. CDR3 amino acids: CSVEEGTRAITYNEQFF. The DNA for the CDR3 is TGCAGCGTTGAAGAGGGGACGCGGGCGATCACCTACAATGAGCAGTTCTTC. The chain joins TRBV29-1 to TRBJ2-1, with D possibly called TRBD1 or TRBD2 (5 bases each). The CDR3 consists of 17 residues. CDR1 and CDR2 from the germline V gene are SQVTM and ANQGSEA. Trimming took 0 bases from V and 2 from J, leaving 17 bases between them.

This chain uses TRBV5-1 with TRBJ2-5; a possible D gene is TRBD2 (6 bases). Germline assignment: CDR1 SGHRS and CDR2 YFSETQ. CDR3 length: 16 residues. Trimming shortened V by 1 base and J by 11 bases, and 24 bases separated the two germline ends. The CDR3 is CASSLLGLAGPNEQYF. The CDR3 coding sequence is TGCGCCAGCAGCTTGTTAGGACTTGCGGGACCCAATGAGCAGTACTTC.

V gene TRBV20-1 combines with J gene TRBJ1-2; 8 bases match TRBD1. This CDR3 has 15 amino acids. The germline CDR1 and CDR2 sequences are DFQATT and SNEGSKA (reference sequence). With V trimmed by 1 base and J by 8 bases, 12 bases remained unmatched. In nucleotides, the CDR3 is TGCAGTGCTAGAGCTTTTTCCAGGGGGCGGCCCGGCTACACCTTC. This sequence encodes CSARAFSRGRPGYTF.

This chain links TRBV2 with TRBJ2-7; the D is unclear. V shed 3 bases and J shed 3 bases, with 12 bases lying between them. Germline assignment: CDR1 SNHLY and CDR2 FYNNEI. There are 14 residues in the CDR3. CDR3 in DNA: TGTGCCAGCAGTGAGGGGTCCACTATCTACGAGCAGTACTTC. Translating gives CASSEGSTIYEQYF.